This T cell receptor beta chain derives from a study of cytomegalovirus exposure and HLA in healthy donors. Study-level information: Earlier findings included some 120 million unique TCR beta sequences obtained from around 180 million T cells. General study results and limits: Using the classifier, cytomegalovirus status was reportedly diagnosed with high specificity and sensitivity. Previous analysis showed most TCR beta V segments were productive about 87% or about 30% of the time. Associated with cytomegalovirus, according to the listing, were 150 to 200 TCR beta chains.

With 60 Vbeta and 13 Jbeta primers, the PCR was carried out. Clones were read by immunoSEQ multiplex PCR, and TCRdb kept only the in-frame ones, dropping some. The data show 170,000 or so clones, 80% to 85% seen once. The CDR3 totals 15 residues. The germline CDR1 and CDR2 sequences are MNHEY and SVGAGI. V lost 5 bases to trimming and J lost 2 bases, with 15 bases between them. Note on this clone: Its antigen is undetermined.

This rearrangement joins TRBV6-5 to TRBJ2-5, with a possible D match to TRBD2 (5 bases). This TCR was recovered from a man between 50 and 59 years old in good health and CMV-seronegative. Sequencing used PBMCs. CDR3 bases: TGTGCCAGCAGTACCCCTAGGGAGATTCAAGAGACCCAGTACTTC. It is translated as CASSTPREIQETQYF.